This entry is about one T cell receptor (beta chain). What it binds is unknown. This record comes from a study of PD-1 blockade in mismatch repair-deficient tumors. Study-wide context: Patients had eleven to twelve mismatch repair-deficient cancer types, all previously treated and progressing. Whole-study findings and limits: After pembrolizumab, tumor-resident clones rose rapidly, then generally contracted before radiologic responses.

Measured with immunoSEQ multiplex PCR; TCRdb has only the in-frame clones, and not every one. The sample lists around 68,000 clones, 78% occurring once. Three pembrolizumab responders had their TCRs sequenced. V was clipped by 5 bases and J by 8 bases, with 18 bases between them. The V gene's germline CDR1 is LGHNA and CDR2 YSLEER. The CDR3 runs 15 residues. This sequence originates from an adult with mismatch repair-deficient cancer. The gene calls are TRBV4-3 and TRBJ1-4; D remains ambiguous. The material sequenced was peripheral blood, taken 2 weeks after starting pembrolizumab. The CDR3 region has the DNA TGCGCCAGCAGCTCCCAGACGGACCCCGGGGAAAAACTGTTTTTT. Its protein is CASSSQTDPGEKLFF.